These 28 T cell receptor beta chains came from one sample sequenced in a study of response to subunit inactivated influenza vaccine. TCRdb itself ran the RT-PCR reads through MiXCR, one entry per CDR3 protein. The data show around 850,000 distinct CDR3 sequences, with about 18% seen just once and around 9.9% held by the top ten. Sequenced material: PBMCs from blood, taken 5 days after vaccination. These receptors were taken from a man aged 45-60 years who received an inactivated influenza vaccine.

The chain employs TRBV12-3 or TRBV12-4 and TRBJ1-5; D remains ambiguous. This CDR3 contains 15 residues. The V and J ends lost 6 bases and 3 bases respectively, with 15 bases between them. The CDR3 reads CASRAAQTNNQPQHF. The CDR3 DNA follows: TGTGCCAGCAGGGCTGCTCAGACAAACAATCAGCCCCAGCATTTT.

The chain joins TRBV6-5 to TRBJ2-1; D is unresolved. V lost 1 base and J lost 9, with 13 bases in between. Germline V CDR1 and CDR2: MNHEY, SVGAGI. The length of the CDR3 is 14 residues. The CDR3 sequence: CASSYFPMGIEQFF. For the CDR3, the DNA is TGTGCCAGCAGTTACTTCCCGATGGGGATTGAGCAGTTCTTC.

The genes are TRBV28 and TRBJ2-7; 7 nucleotides agree with TRBD1. Germline V gene sequence: CDR1 MDHEN, CDR2 SYDVKM. J lost 7 bases, V lost 3 bases, and 9 bases had no gene match. The CDR3 runs to 14 residues. Here the CDR3 DNA reads TGTGCCAGCAGTTTCCTCAGGGGGATGAGTGAGCAGTACTTC. This sequence encodes CASSFLRGMSEQYF.

A remark on this clonotype: The junction departs from germline at one end; a sequencing error may be responsible. The J gene is TRBJ1-1, the V gene TRBV7-3; tentatively, D is TRBD1 (5 bases). Germline V gene sequence: CDR1 SGHTA, CDR2 FQGTGA. This CDR3 has 13 amino acids. CDR3 nucleotides: TGTGCCAGCAGCTTAGAGGGGAGGACTGAAGCTCTCTTT. Translated: CASSLEGRTEALF.

This clonotype was detected only a few times. The V call is TRBV29-1, the J call TRBJ2-1; D may be TRBD1 or TRBD2 (5 bases each). The germline V gene has CDR1 SQVTM and CDR2 ANQGSEA. This CDR3 has 15 amino acids. V lost 3 bases and J 9 bases, leaving 21 bases between the germline ends. For the CDR3, the DNA is TGCAGCGTTGACCGGGACGGGACGCCCATCGTTGAGCAGTTCTTC. Translation gives CSVDRDGTPIVEQFF.

This sequence joins TRBV7-6 and TRBJ2-7, with D possibly matching TRBD2 (6 bases). Germline V lookup: CDR1 SGHVS, CDR2 FNYEAQ. Trimming pared 5 bases from V and 1 base from J, leaving 30 bases between. This CDR3 comprises 20 residues. CDR3 coding DNA: TGTGCCAGCAGCCCAGCGGGTCAGATGATGGGCGTCCCCTTTTCCTACGAGCAGTACTTC. It yields the protein CASSPAGQMMGVPFSYEQYF.

The chain links TRBV6-2 or TRBV6-3 to TRBJ2-5; perhaps TRBD2 as D (6 bases). V lost 10 bases to trimming and J lost 2 bases, with 14 bases between them. Germline V gene lookup returns CDR1 MNHEY and CDR2 SVGEGT. This CDR3 region has 13 residues. CDR3 nucleotide sequence: TGTGCCACCGACCCTGCGGGGCAAGAGACCCAGTACTTC. Translated: CATDPAGQETQYF.

The table lists this clonotype with a few counts. J is TRBJ2-7 and V is TRBV20-1, with 10 bases identical to TRBD2. The germline V gene has CDR1 DFQATT and CDR2 SNEGSKA (reference sequence). V dropped 4 bases and J dropped 3; count of bases not matched to a gene: 6. The CDR3 contains 14 residues. The CDR3 region has the DNA TGCAGTGCTAAGTTTACTAGCGGGAACTACGAGCAGTACTTC. The encoded protein is CSAKFTSGNYEQYF.

This clonotype was seen many times. The chain joins TRBV20-1 to TRBJ2-1; 7 positions match TRBD2. Germline-derived CDR1 and CDR2 are DFQATT and SNEGSKA (reference sequence). The CDR3 has 13 amino acids. Trimming removed 6 bases from V and 6 bases from J; junction bases left unmatched: 8. The CDR3 reads CSAGGSVLNEQFF. In DNA form, the CDR3 reads TGCAGTGCCGGGGGGAGTGTTCTCAATGAGCAGTTCTTC.

The V call is TRBV6-8, the J call TRBJ2-1; a possible D gene is TRBD2 (6 bases). Deletions cut 5 bases from V and 6 bases from J, with 14 bases between. Germline lookup yields CDR1 MNHGY and CDR2 SAAAGT. The CDR3 covers 14 residues. CDR3 sequence reads: CASSGSGSGNEQFF. CDR3 sequence (DNA): TGTGCCAGCAGTGGGTCGGGTAGCGGCAATGAGCAGTTCTTC.

This chain uses TRBV12-3 or TRBV12-4 with TRBJ2-7, with D possibly being TRBD1 (6 bases). CDR3 length: 14 amino acids. Trimming shortened V by 5 bases and J by 6 bases, and 17 bases separated the two germline ends. This CDR3 reads CASSPRTARSEQYF. For the CDR3, the DNA is TGTGCCAGCAGTCCTCGGACAGCCCGCTCCGAGCAGTACTTC.

This clonotype appeared a few times. The chain has TRBV7-3 and TRBJ2-7; 9 bases are shared with TRBD2. This CDR3 has 15 residues. CDR1 and CDR2 from the germline V gene are SGHTA and FQGTGA. The V and J ends lost 1 base and 5 bases, in that order; junction bases with no gene match: 6. CDR3 in amino acids: CASSLIGTSRDEQYF. The CDR3 nucleotides are TGTGCCAGCAGCTTAATTGGGACTAGCAGGGACGAGCAGTACTTC.

In this sample, this clonotype turned up a few times. The chain employs TRBV7-2 and TRBJ2-7; D is possibly TRBD1 (6 bases). Germline CDR1 reads SGHTA; CDR2 reads FQGNSA. The CDR3 spans 14 residues. V lost 5 bases and J 6 bases, leaving 17 bases between the germline ends. The DNA for the CDR3 is TGTGCCAGCAGCGCCCTCCTCATAGGGGGCGAGCAGTACTTC. It encodes CASSALLIGGEQYF.

The chain carries TRBV10-3 and TRBJ2-6; no clear D. V lost 2 bases and J 2 bases, leaving 7 bases between the germline ends. Germline-derived CDR1 and CDR2 are ENHRY and SYGVKD. CDR3 length: 15 amino acids. CDR3 sequence: CAISEGVPGANVLTF. CDR3 in DNA: TGTGCCATCAGTGAGGGGGTTCCTGGGGCCAACGTCCTGACTTTC.

A few counts support this clonotype. The rearrangement uses TRBV20-1 and TRBJ2-1; the D is unclear. This CDR3 comprises 14 residues. Germline V gives CDR1 DFQATT, CDR2 SNEGSKA (reference sequence). The V end was cut by 1 base, the J end by 4 bases, with 11 bases between. This chain's CDR3 is CSARALVSYNEQFF. The CDR3 DNA reads as TGCAGTGCTAGAGCTCTCGTCTCTTACAATGAGCAGTTCTTC.

This clonotype was detected a few times. The gene calls are TRBV20-1 and TRBJ2-3, with 7 bases lining up with TRBD1. V trimming: 5 bases; J trimming: 3 bases; junction bases outside the gene matches: 11. This CDR3 is built from 15 residues. Germline V gene data show CDR1 as DFQATT and CDR2 as SNEGSKA (reference sequence). The CDR3 DNA reads as TGCAGTGCTCTAAGCGCGAGGGGGCCGACAGATACGCAGTATTTT. Encoded protein: CSALSARGPTDTQYF.

The chain couples TRBV11-2 to TRBJ2-1, with 11 bases matching TRBD2. Unmatched junction bases numbered 11, after V lost 1 base and J lost 9 bases. This CDR3 has 17 residues. CDR1 is SGHAT and CDR2 is FQNNGV in the germline V gene. For the CDR3, the DNA is TGTGCCAGCAGCTTAGGGTCTTTAGCGGGGGGGCTGGCTGAGCAGTTCTTC. Translated: CASSLGSLAGGLAEQFF.

This clonotype was seen a few times. This chain uses TRBV28 with TRBJ1-5; D is possibly TRBD1 (5 bases). Germline V gene lookup returns CDR1 MDHEN and CDR2 SYDVKM. Trimming removed 3 bases from V and 5 bases from J, with 14 bases in between. CDR3 length equals 15 residues. In DNA form, the CDR3 reads TGTGCCAGCAGTTTCTTCGGGACCCAGTATCAGCCCCAGCATTTT. It codes for CASSFFGTQYQPQHF.

This clonotype has more than one count but fewer than ten. The chain employs TRBV12-3 or TRBV12-4 and TRBJ1-1; the match to TRBD1 covers 8 bases. Losses at the gene ends were 2 bases for V and 4 bases for J; bases not matched to a gene: 9. The CDR3 is 16 residues long. The CDR3 DNA reads TGTGCCAGCAGTTTAAGGGCAGGGGGCGGGGGCACTGAAGCTTTCTTT. Encoded protein: CASSLRAGGGGTEAFF.

The chain recombines TRBV24-1 with TRBJ2-7; a weak D match, TRBD1 (7 bases). CDR1 KGHDR and CDR2 SFDVKD come from the germline V gene. The CDR3 is made up of 15 amino acids. Trimming took 5 bases from V and 2 from J, leaving 15 bases between them. The CDR3, as DNA: TGTGCCACCAGTGTGTGGAGGGGGCTTACCTACGAGCAGTACTTC. It translates to CATSVWRGLTYEQYF.

About this clonotype itself: Just one base apart from a much larger clone, this may be a read error. The genes are TRBV28 and TRBJ2-7; 11 positions agree with TRBD1. With V trimmed by 6 bases and J by 6 bases, 4 bases remained unmatched. Germline loops: CDR1 MDHEN, CDR2 SYDVKM. There are 13 residues in the CDR3. CDR3 region: CASRSGQGGEQYF. For the CDR3, the DNA is TGTGCCAGCAGGTCGGGACAGGGGGGCGAGCAGTACTTC.

As regards this clonotype: A single base separates this from a much larger clone, so it may be a read error. This chain uses TRBV7-8 with TRBJ2-7, with 8 bases fitting TRBD2. The CDR3 runs 15 residues. Germline lookup yields CDR1 SGHVS and CDR2 FQNEAQ. The CDR3 nucleotides are TGTGCCAGCAGCTTAGAACTAGCGGCCTCCTTCGAGCAGTACTTC. Its translation: CASSLELAASFEQYF.

Note on this clonotype: Just one base apart from a much larger clone, this may be a read error. V usage is TRBV28 and J usage is TRBJ2-1; D is uncertain. CDR1 is MDHEN, CDR2 SYDVKM, per germline. V lost 8 bases and J lost 10, with 12 bases in between. This CDR3 is built from 11 residues. The DNA for the CDR3 is TGTGCCAGCGGCCCGTTAAGGGAGCAGTTCTTC. Amino acid sequence: CASGPLREQFF.

This clonotype was counted a few times. The chain links TRBV20-1 to TRBJ2-7; 7 bases line up with TRBD2. Germline V gene sequence: CDR1 DFQATT, CDR2 SNEGSKA (reference sequence). The V segment lost 0 bases and the J segment 3 bases; nucleotides outside the gene matches: 8. There are 15 residues in the CDR3. CDR3 sequence (DNA): TGCAGTGCTAGAGATCATCGAGCGGGAATCTACGAGCAGTACTTC. Amino acids: CSARDHRAGIYEQYF.

This chain links TRBV12-3 or TRBV12-4 with TRBJ2-5; D is perhaps TRBD2 (5 bases). The V gene lost 4 bases and the J gene lost 2 bases, with 11 bases spanning the gap. The length of the CDR3 is 14 residues. CDR3 sequence (DNA): TGTGCCAGCAGTTCCGGGGTAAGACAAGAGACCCAGTACTTC. Protein product: CASSSGVRQETQYF.

This clonotype was detected only a few times. The chain uses TRBV28 and TRBJ1-5; 8 bases align to TRBD1. This CDR3 region has 18 residues. Looked up from germline, CDR1 is MDHEN and CDR2 is SYDVKM. V shed 6 bases, J shed 0 bases, and the junction held 13 bases outside the gene matches. The CDR3 loop reads CASSRPGQELYSNQPQHF. The CDR3 DNA follows: TGTGCCAGCAGCCGACCGGGACAGGAACTATATAGCAATCAGCCCCAGCATTTT.

As for this clonotype: At one boundary the junction diverges from the germline segment, which might be a read error. This rearrangement joins TRBV7-2 to TRBJ2-5, with 7 nucleotides matching TRBD1. CDR3 length equals 14 residues. Germline V gives CDR1 SGHTA, CDR2 FQGNSA. For the CDR3, the DNA is TGTGCCAGCAGATTAGGGACAGTGCAAGAGACCCAGTACTTC. Translating it yields CASRLGTVQETQYF.

This clonotype was recorded many times. This chain links TRBV10-3 with TRBJ2-1, with D possibly TRBD1 on 6 matching bases. The CDR3 sequence is 13 residues long. Trimming removed 5 bases at V and 7 bases at J, with 12 bases between. Germline lookup yields CDR1 ENHRY and CDR2 SYGVKD. CDR3 in DNA: TGTGCCATCAGTTTCAGGGGCTGGAATGAGCAGTTCTTC. It translates to CAISFRGWNEQFF.